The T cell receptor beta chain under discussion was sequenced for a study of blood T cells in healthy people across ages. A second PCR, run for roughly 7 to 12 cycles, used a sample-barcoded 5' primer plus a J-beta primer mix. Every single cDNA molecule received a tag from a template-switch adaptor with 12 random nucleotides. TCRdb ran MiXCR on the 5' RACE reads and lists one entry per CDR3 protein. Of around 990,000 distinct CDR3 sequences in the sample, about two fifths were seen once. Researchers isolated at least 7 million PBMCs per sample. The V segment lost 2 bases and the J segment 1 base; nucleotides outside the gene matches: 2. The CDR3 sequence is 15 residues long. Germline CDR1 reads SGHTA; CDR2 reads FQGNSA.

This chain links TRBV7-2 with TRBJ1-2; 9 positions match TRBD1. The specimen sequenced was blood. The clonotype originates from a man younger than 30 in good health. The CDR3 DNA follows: TGTGCCAGCAGCTTATACAGGGGGCTTAACTATGGCTACACCTTC. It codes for CASSLYRGLNYGYTF.